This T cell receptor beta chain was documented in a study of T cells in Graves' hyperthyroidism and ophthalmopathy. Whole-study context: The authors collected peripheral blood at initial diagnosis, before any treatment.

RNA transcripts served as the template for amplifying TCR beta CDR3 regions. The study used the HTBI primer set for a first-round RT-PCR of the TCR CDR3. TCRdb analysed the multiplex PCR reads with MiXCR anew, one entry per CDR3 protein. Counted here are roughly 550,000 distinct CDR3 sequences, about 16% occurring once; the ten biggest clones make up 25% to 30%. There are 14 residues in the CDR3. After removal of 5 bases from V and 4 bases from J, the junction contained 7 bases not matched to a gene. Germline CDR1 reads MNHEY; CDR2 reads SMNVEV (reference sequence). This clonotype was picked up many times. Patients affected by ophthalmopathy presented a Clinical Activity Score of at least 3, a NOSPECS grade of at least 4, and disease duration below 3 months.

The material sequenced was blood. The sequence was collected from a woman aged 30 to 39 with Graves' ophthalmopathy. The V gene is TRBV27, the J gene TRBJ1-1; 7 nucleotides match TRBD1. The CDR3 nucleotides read TGTGCCAGCAGTGCACGACAGGGTTCCACTGAAGCTTTCTTT. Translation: CASSARQGSTEAFF.